The next 18 T cell receptor beta chains were all read from a single sample in a study of blood T cell repertoires in COVID-19. Produced via immunoSEQ multiplex PCR; TCRdb's table is partial and in-frame only. The sample has hundreds of thousands of clones, around 87% seen once. Sequencing used PBMCs or T cells enriched from blood (not recorded which). The receptors come from a woman aged 25-40 years with acute COVID-19.

The rearrangement uses TRBV18 and TRBJ1-3, with 7 positions matching TRBD1. With V trimmed by 4 bases and J by 0 bases, 6 bases remained unmatched. Germline V gene lookup returns CDR1 KGHSH and CDR2 LQKENI. The CDR3 covers 16 residues. This chain's CDR3 is CASSRWDSSSGNTIYF. CDR3 DNA: TGTGCCAGCTCACGGTGGGACAGCAGCTCTGGAAACACCATATATTTT.

Only one count was recorded for this clone. The chain combines TRBV7-2 with TRBJ2-1, with 8 nucleotides matching TRBD1. Germline V gene sequence: CDR1 SGHTA, CDR2 FQGNSA. The length of the CDR3 is 16 residues. V was clipped by 5 bases and J by 0 bases; unmatched bases: 6. CDR3 in DNA: TGTGCCAGCAGCCCGACAGGGGCGAGCTCCTACAATGAGCAGTTCTTC. It encodes CASSPTGASSYNEQFF.

The CDR3 protein is CASIGAPTTFSYNEQFF. CDR3 in DNA: TGTGCCAGTATCGGCGCCCCGACTACCTTCTCCTACAATGAGCAGTTCTTC. The J gene is TRBJ2-1, the V gene TRBV19, with D tentatively TRBD2 (5 bases). This CDR3 is 17 amino acids long. V lost 7 bases to trimming and J lost 0 bases, with 19 bases between them. Germline CDR1 LNHDA, CDR2 SQIVND (reference sequence).

This clone was picked up a small number of times. The CDR3 loop reads CASSTGTSNEQFF. DNA of the CDR3: TGTGCCAGCAGCACAGGGACTAGCAATGAGCAGTTCTTC. The chain couples TRBV7-2 to TRBJ2-1; 8 nucleotides align to TRBD2. This CDR3 comprises 13 residues. The V segment lost 5 bases and the J segment 6 bases; nucleotides outside the gene matches: 3. CDR1 SGHTA and CDR2 FQGNSA come from the germline V gene.

The V gene is TRBV18, the J gene TRBJ1-5; 8 bases are shared with TRBD1. The CDR3 has 16 amino acids. V gave up 3 bases and J gave up 5 bases; unmatched junction bases: 9. Germline V gene lookup returns CDR1 KGHSH and CDR2 LQKENI. CDR3 DNA sequence: TGTGCCAGCTCACCGATCCCGGACAGGGTGGATCAGCCCCAGCATTTT. This sequence encodes CASSPIPDRVDQPQHF.

V is TRBV10-3 and J is TRBJ2-2; possibly TRBD1 for D (6 bases). There are 14 residues in the CDR3. CDR1 ENHRY and CDR2 SYGVKD come from the germline V gene. Trimming took off 11 bases at V and 4 bases at J, with 17 bases between the two ends. CDR3 bases: TGTGCCTCGAACCCGGACAGATTCACCGGGGAGCTGTTTTTT. Translation gives CASNPDRFTGELFF.

The genes are TRBV5-4 and TRBJ2-5, with 8 bases lining up with TRBD1. Trimming at V came to 4 bases and at J to 5 bases, leaving 7 bases not matched to a gene. The CDR3 contains 14 residues. CDR1 and CDR2 from the germline V gene are SGHNT and YYREEE (reference sequence). Here the CDR3 reads CASSAGQGRETQYF. The CDR3 nucleotides read TGTGCCAGCAGCGCAGGACAGGGCAGGGAGACCCAGTACTTC.

The chain combines TRBV4-3 with TRBJ1-4, with a possible D match to TRBD1 (6 bases). CDR1 is LGHNA, CDR2 YSLEER, per germline. V dropped 2 bases and J dropped 4 bases, with 11 bases sitting between them. The CDR3 is made up of 15 amino acids. In DNA, the CDR3 is TGCGCCAGCAGCCAAACCGGGACAAGTAATGAAAAACTGTTTTTT. Its translation is CASSQTGTSNEKLFF.

The chain uses TRBV7-3 and TRBJ1-6; D perhaps matches TRBD1 (5 bases). CDR3 size: 15 residues. Looked up from germline, CDR1 is SGHTA and CDR2 is FQGTGA. V was cut by 7 bases and J by 1 base, with 11 bases left in between. CDR3 in amino acids: CASKLDSSYNSPLHF. CDR3 bases: TGTGCCAGCAAACTCGACAGTTCCTATAATTCACCCCTCCACTTT.

This clone was recorded only once. CDR3 amino acids: CASSIRSVGETQYF. CDR3 nucleotides: TGTGCCAGTAGTATCCGTAGCGTTGGAGAGACCCAGTACTTC. The chain is built from TRBV19 and TRBJ2-5, with D perhaps TRBD2 (5 bases). The germline V gene encodes CDR1 LNHDA and CDR2 SQIVND (reference sequence). The CDR3 is 14 amino acids. Between the trimmed V and J ends, which lost 3 bases and 4 bases, there was a span of 12 bases.

This rearrangement joins TRBV7-2 to TRBJ2-7; D remains unclear. Trimming took off 5 bases at V and 1 base at J, with 12 bases between the two ends. Germline loops: CDR1 SGHTA, CDR2 FQGNSA. This CDR3 region has 14 residues. CDR3 bases: TGTGCCAGCAGCCCGGAGTTCAAATCCTACGAGCAGTACTTC. Translating gives CASSPEFKSYEQYF. Looking up the rest from reference TRBV7-2 and TRBJ2-7 gives the full variable domain: GAGVSQSPSNKVTEKGKDVELRCDPISGHTALYWYRQSLGQGLEFLIYFQGNSAPDKSGLPSDRFSAERTGGSVSTLTIQRTQQEDSAVYLCASSPEFKSYEQYFGPGTRLTVT.

The chain uses TRBV20-1 and TRBJ1-2; 8 nucleotides align to TRBD1. The CDR3 contains 14 residues. Germline V gene lookup returns CDR1 DFQATT and CDR2 SNEGSKA (reference sequence). J lost 5 bases, V lost 3 bases, and 8 bases had no gene match. CDR3 bases: TGCAGTGCTAGTCCTGGGACAGGTCAATATGGCTACACCTTC. As protein: CSASPGTGQYGYTF.

This clone was recorded only once. The chain couples TRBV11-3 to TRBJ2-1; D is uncertain. Germline V gives CDR1 SGHNT, CDR2 YENEEA. V gave up 4 bases and J gave up 0 bases, with 4 bases separating them. CDR3 size: 13 residues. The CDR3 loop is CASSSGSYNEQFF. The CDR3 bases are TGTGCCAGCAGCTCCGGCTCCTACAATGAGCAGTTCTTC. Based on the CDR3 plus reference TRBV11-3 and TRBJ2-1, the full variable domain is EAGVVQSPRYKIIEKKQPVAFWCNPISGHNTLYWYLQNLGQGPELLIRYENEEAVDDSQLPKDRFSAERLKGVDSTLKIQPAELGDSAVYLCASSSGSYNEQFFGPGTRLTVL.

This chain links TRBV7-9 with TRBJ1-1; no clear D gene. The CDR3 length is 15 residues. V shed 7 bases and J shed 4 bases, with 19 bases lying between them. Germline CDR1 reads SEHNR; CDR2 reads FQNEAQ (reference sequence). The CDR3 loop reads CASNQLPRGSTEAFF. CDR3 DNA: TGTGCCAGCAACCAACTCCCGCGTGGTAGCACTGAAGCTTTCTTT.

The V gene is TRBV28, the J gene TRBJ2-7; maybe TRBD1 (6 bases). CDR3 length equals 14 residues. V was trimmed by 7 bases and J by 1 base, leaving 14 bases between them. Germline V gives CDR1 MDHEN, CDR2 SYDVKM. The CDR3 protein is CASTLQGSSYEQYF. DNA of the CDR3: TGTGCCAGCACCCTACAGGGTTCTTCCTACGAGCAGTACTTC.

This clone was recorded at least ten times. The chain uses TRBV11-1 and TRBJ2-3, with 7 nucleotides matching TRBD2. The CDR3 sequence is 15 residues long. The ends lost 5 bases at V and 4 bases at J; junction bases unmatched: 9. The germline V gene has CDR1 SGHAT and CDR2 FQDESV (reference sequence). This chain's CDR3 is CASSHGTTSADTQYF. CDR3 nucleotides: TGTGCCAGCAGCCACGGGACTACCAGCGCAGATACGCAGTATTTT.

V gene TRBV7-2 combines with J gene TRBJ2-5, with TRBD2 matching over 12 bases. Germline CDR1 and CDR2: SGHTA and FQGNSA. V lost 5 bases, J lost 1 base, and 8 bases stayed unmatched. The CDR3 consists of 17 residues. The DNA of the CDR3 is TGTGCCAGCAGCCCCGGGACTAGCGGGCCACGCCAAGAGACCCAGTACTTC. Translation gives CASSPGTSGPRQETQYF.

As concerns this clone: Other nucleotide sequences in the sample specify the same CDR3. This sequence joins TRBV5-5 and TRBJ1-5, with D tentatively TRBD1 (5 bases). Between the trimmed V and J ends, which lost 1 base and 0 bases, there was a span of 11 bases. Germline-derived CDR1 and CDR2 are SGHKS and YYEKEE (reference sequence). This CDR3 contains 16 residues. The CDR3 spells CASSLQGGDSNQPQHF. As DNA, the CDR3 is TGTGCCAGCAGCTTGCAGGGAGGGGATAGCAATCAGCCCCAGCATTTT.